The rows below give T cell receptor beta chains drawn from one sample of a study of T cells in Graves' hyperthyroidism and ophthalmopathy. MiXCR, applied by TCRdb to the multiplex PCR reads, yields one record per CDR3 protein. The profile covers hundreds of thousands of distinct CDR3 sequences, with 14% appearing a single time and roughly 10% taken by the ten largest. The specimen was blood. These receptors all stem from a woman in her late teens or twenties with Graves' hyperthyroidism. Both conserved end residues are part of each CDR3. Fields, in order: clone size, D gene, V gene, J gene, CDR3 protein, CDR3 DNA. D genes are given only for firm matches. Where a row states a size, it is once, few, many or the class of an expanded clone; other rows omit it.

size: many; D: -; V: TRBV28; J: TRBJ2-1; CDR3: CASSWASPYNEQFF; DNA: TGTGCCAGCAGTTGGGCCAGCCCCTACAATGAGCAGTTCTTC
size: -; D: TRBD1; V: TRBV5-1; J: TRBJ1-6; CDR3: CASRDRVTDNSPLHF; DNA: TGCGCCAGCAGAGACAGGGTAACTGACAATTCACCCCTCCACTTT
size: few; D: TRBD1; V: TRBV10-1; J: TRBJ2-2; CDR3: CASSEDRGQILF; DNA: TGCGCCAGCAGCGAGGACAGGGGACAGATCCTTTTT
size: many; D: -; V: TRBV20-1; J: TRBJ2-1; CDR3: CSATTPAGPSQVPNEQFF; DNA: TGCAGTGCTACCACCCCAGCGGGCCCTAGCCAGGTGCCTAATGAGCAGTTCTTC
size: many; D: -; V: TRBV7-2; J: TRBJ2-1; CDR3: CASSLAFGSYNEQFF; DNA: TGTGCCAGCAGCTTAGCGTTCGGCTCCTACAATGAGCAGTTCTTC
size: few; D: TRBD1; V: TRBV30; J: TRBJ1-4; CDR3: CAWHRQGLNEKLFF; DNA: TGTGCCTGGCACCGACAGGGGTTGAATGAAAAACTGTTTTTT
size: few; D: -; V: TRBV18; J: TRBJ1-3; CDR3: CASFTGPSSGNTIYF; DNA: TGTGCCAGCTTTACAGGGCCCAGCTCTGGAAACACCATATATTTT
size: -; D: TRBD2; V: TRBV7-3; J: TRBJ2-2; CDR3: CASSLTVGAGGPAGELFF; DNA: TGTGCCAGCAGCTTAACAGTGGGGGCGGGAGGGCCCGCCGGGGAGCTGTTTTTT
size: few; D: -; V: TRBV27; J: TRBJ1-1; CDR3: CASSLPGLGAFF; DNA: TGTGCCAGCAGTTTACCGGGCCTTGGGGCTTTCTTT
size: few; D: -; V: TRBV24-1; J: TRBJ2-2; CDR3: CATSDGVTGNTGELFF; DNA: TGTGCCACCAGTGATGGGGTTACGGGGAACACCGGGGAGCTGTTTTTT
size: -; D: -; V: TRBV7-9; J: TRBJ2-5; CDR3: CASSFGSVETQYF; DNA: TGTGCCAGCAGCTTCGGGAGCGTGGAGACCCAGTACTTC
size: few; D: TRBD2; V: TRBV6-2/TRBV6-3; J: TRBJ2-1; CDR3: CASSYLGTSGNSNEQFF; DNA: TGTGCCAGCAGTTACCTAGGGACTAGCGGGAATTCCAATGAGCAGTTCTTC
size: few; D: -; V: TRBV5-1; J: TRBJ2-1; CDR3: CASSLLRNNEQFF; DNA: TGCGCCAGCAGCTTGCTCCGGAACAATGAGCAGTTCTTC
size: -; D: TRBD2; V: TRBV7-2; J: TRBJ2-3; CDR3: CASSLELWLAGGTDTQYF; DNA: TGTGCCAGCAGCTTAGAGCTTTGGCTAGCGGGCGGAACAGATACGCAGTATTTT
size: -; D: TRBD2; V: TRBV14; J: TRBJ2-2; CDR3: CASSQEGVSGKRHGELFF; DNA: TGTGCCAGCAGCCAAGAGGGTGTTAGCGGGAAGCGACACGGGGAGCTGTTTTTT
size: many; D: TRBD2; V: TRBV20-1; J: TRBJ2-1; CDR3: CSATGTSGILSYNEQFF; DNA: TGCAGTGCTACAGGGACTAGCGGGATATTATCCTACAATGAGCAGTTCTTC
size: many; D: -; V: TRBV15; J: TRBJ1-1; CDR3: CATSRAPPRVMNTEAFF; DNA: TGTGCCACCAGCAGAGCCCCCCCCAGGGTCATGAACACTGAAGCTTTCTTT
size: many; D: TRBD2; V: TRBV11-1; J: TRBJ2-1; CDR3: CASSLEDLSGKKFF; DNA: TGTGCCAGCAGCTTAGAGGACCTTAGCGGGAAAAAGTTCTTC
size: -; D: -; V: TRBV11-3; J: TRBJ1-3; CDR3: CASSGPGDTIYF; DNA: TGTGCCAGCAGCGGACCGGGGGACACCATATATTTT
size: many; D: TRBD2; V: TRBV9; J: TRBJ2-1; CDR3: CASSEGLAGASYNEQFF; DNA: TGTGCCAGCAGCGAGGGCCTAGCGGGGGCCTCCTACAATGAGCAGTTCTTC
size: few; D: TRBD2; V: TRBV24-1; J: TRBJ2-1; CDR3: CATSDLGQAGGLYNEQFF; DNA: TGTGCCACCAGTGACCTGGGGCAGGCCGGGGGACTATACAATGAGCAGTTCTTC
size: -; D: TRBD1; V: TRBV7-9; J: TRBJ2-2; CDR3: CASSLAPGTGEFNTGELFF; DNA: TGTGCCAGCAGCTTAGCCCCCGGGACAGGGGAGTTTAACACCGGGGAGCTGTTTTTT
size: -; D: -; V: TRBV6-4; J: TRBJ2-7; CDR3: CASGRACGLKGGYEQYF; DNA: TGTGCCAGCGGCAGAGCCTGTGGATTGAAGGGAGGCTACGAGCAGTACTTC
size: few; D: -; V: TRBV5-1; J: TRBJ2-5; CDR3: CASSLQAGGQETQYF; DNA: TGCGCCAGCAGCTTGCAAGCAGGGGGGCAAGAGACCCAGTACTTC
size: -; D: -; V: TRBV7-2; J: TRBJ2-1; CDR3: CASSLGGRVRNEQFF; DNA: TGTGCCAGCAGCTTAGGCGGACGGGTCCGTAATGAGCAGTTCTTC
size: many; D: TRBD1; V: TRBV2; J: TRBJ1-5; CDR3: CASSEDRLENQPQHF; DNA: TGTGCCAGCAGCGAGGACAGGTTGGAAAATCAGCCCCAGCATTTT
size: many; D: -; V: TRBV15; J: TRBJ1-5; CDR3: CATSREIQGGQPQHF; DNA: TGTGCCACCAGCAGAGAAATACAGGGAGGTCAGCCCCAGCATTTT
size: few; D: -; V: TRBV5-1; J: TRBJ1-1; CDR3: CASSRDTGKNTEAFF; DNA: TGCGCCAGCAGCCGTGACACAGGGAAGAACACTGAAGCTTTCTTT
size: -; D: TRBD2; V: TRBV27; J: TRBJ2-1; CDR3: CASSSLAVYNEQFF; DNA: TGTGCCAGCAGTTCACTAGCGGTCTACAATGAGCAGTTCTTC
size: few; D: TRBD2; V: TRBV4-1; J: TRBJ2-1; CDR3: CASSQNILAGVGQFF; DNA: TGCGCCAGCAGCCAGAATATCCTAGCGGGAGTAGGGCAGTTCTTC
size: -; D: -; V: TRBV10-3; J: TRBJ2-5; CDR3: CAISESSPETQYF; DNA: TGTGCCATCAGTGAGTCTAGCCCAGAGACCCAGTACTTC
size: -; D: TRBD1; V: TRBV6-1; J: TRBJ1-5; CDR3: CASSARDRNQPQHF; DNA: TGTGCCAGCAGTGCCCGGGACAGGAATCAGCCCCAGCATTTT
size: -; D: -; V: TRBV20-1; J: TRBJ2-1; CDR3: CSARDWSSSSYNEQFF; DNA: TGCAGTGCTAGAGATTGGAGTAGTAGCTCCTACAATGAGCAGTTCTTC
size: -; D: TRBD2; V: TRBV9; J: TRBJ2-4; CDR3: CASSFSEREGAKNIQYF; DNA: TGTGCCAGCAGCTTCTCCGAGCGGGAGGGAGCCAAAAACATTCAGTACTTC
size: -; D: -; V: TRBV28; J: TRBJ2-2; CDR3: CASSLMTGLNTGELFF; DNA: TGTGCCAGCAGTTTAATGACAGGCCTAAACACCGGGGAGCTGTTTTTT
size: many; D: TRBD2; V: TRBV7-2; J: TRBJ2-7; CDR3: CASSLDTRTRHGEQYF; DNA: TGTGCCAGCAGCTTAGATACACGGACTAGGCACGGCGAGCAGTACTTC
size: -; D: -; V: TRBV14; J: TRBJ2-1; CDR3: CASSQSYLSYNEQFF; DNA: TGTGCCAGCAGCCAGTCCTACCTCTCCTACAATGAGCAGTTCTTC
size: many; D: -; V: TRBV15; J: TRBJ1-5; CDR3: CATSRDSGRGNQPQHF; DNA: TGTGCCACCAGCAGAGATTCGGGCAGGGGCAATCAGCCCCAGCATTTT
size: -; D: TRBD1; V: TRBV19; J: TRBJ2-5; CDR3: CASSTGQGARETQYF; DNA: TGTGCCAGTAGTACCGGACAGGGGGCGCGCGAGACCCAGTACTTC
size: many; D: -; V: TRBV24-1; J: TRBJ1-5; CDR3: CATSDGAGSQPQHF; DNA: TGTGCCACCAGTGATGGAGCGGGGTCGCAGCCCCAGCATTTT
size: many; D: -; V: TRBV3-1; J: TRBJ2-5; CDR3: CASSPFGSQETQYF; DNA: TGTGCCAGCAGCCCCTTCGGTAGCCAAGAGACCCAGTACTTC
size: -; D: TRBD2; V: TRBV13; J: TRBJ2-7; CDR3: CASSVRTSGSSYEQYF; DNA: TGTGCCAGCAGCGTCAGGACTAGCGGGTCCTCCTACGAGCAGTACTTC
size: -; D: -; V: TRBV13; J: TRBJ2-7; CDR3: CASSFRLAVSEQYF; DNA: TGTGCCAGCAGCTTTAGATTAGCGGTCTCTGAGCAGTACTTC
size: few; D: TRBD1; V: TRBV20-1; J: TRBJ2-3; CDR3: CSARPLQGAPSSTDTQYF; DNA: TGCAGTGCCCGCCCCCTACAGGGGGCGCCTTCTAGCACAGATACGCAGTATTTT
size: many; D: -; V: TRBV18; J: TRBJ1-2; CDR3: CASSPTEAYGYTF; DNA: TGTGCCAGCTCACCAACCGAAGCTTATGGCTACACCTTC